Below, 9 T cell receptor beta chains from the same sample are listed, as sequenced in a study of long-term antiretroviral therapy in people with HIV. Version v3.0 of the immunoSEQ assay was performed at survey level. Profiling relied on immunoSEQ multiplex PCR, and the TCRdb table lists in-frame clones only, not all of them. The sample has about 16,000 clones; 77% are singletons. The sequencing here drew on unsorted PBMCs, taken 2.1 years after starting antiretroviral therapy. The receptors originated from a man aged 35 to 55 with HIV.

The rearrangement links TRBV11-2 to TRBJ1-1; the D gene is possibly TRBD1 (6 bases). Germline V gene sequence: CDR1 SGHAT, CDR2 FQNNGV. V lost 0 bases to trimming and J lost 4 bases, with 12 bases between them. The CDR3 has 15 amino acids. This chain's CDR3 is CASSLEGGSGTEAFF. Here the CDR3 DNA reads TGTGCCAGCAGCTTAGAAGGGGGGAGCGGCACTGAAGCTTTCTTT.

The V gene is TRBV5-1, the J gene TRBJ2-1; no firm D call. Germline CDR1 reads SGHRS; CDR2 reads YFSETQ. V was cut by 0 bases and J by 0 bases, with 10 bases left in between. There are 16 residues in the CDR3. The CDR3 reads CASSLGPDPSYNEQFF. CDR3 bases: TGCGCCAGCAGCTTGGGTCCCGACCCCTCCTACAATGAGCAGTTCTTC.

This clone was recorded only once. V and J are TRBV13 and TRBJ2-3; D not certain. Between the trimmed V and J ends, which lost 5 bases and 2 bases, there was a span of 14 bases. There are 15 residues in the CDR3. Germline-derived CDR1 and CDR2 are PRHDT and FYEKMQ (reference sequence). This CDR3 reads CASSPTSGATDTQYF. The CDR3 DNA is TGTGCCAGCAGCCCTACTTCCGGCGCCACAGATACGCAGTATTTT.

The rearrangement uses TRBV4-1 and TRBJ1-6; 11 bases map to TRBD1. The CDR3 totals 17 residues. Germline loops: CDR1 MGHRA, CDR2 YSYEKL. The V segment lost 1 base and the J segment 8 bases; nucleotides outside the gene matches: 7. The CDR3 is CASSQAGQGANDSPLHF. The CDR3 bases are TGCGCCAGCAGCCAAGCCGGACAGGGGGCCAACGATTCACCCCTCCACTTT.

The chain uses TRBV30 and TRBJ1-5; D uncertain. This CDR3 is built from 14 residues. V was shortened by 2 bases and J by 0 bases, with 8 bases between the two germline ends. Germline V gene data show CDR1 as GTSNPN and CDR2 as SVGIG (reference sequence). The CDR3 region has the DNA TGTGCCTGGAGTTTAGGGCATAGCAATCAGCCCCAGCATTTT. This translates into CAWSLGHSNQPQHF.

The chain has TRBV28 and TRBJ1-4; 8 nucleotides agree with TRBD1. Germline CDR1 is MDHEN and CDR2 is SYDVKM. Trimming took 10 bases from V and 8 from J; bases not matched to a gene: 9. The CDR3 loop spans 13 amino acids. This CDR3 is CAISGGAEEKLFF. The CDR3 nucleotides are TGTGCCATCTCAGGGGGCGCGGAGGAAAAACTGTTTTTT.

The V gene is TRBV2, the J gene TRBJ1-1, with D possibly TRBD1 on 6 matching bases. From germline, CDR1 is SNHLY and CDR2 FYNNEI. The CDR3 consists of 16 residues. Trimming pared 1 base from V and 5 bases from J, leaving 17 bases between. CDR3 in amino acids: CASSEGTGARGTEAFF. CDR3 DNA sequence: TGTGCCAGCAGTGAAGGGACGGGGGCAAGGGGGACTGAAGCTTTCTTT.

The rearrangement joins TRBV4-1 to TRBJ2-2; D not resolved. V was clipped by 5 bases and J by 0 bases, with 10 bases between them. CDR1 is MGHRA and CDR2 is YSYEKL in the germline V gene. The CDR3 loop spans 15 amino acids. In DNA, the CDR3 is TGCGCCAGCAGCGGGAAGCTCACGAACACCGGGGAGCTGTTTTTT. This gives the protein CASSGKLTNTGELFF.

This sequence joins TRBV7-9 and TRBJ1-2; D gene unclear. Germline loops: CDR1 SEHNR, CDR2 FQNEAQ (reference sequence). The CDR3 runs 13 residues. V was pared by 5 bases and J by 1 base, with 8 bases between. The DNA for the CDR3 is TGTGCCAGCAGCCCCAGCCTTAACTATGGCTACACCTTC. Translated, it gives CASSPSLNYGYTF. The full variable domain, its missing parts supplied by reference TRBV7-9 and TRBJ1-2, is DTGVSQNPRHKITKRGQNVTFRCDPISEHNRLYWYRQTLGQGPEFLTYFQNEAQLEKSRLLSDRFSAERPKGSFSTLEIQRTEQGDSAMYLCASSPSLNYGYTFGSGTRLTVV.